These 25 T cell receptor beta chains were all obtained from the same sample, sequenced in a study of T cell responses to AZD1222 COVID-19 vaccine. Measured with immunoSEQ multiplex PCR; TCRdb has only the in-frame clones, and not every one. The sample contains roughly 200,000 clones, around 93% of which appear only once. This sample comprised peripheral blood, obtained 28 days after the second dose of the MenACWY control vaccine. These receptors were collected from an adult who received the MenACWY meningococcal vaccine as a control.

The rearrangement links TRBV5-4 to TRBJ2-2, with D possibly called TRBD1 or TRBD2 (5 bases each). Germline V gene sequence: CDR1 SGHNT, CDR2 YYREEE (reference sequence). There are 15 residues in the CDR3. The V and J ends lost 4 bases and 4 bases respectively, with 14 bases between them. CDR3 sequence: CASSRGPSGTGELFF. The CDR3, as DNA: TGTGCCAGCAGCAGGGGACCGTCGGGCACCGGGGAGCTGTTTTTT.

The chain has TRBV3-1 (or the pseudogene TRBV3-2) and TRBJ2-2; D is unresolved. This CDR3 has 11 amino acids. Trimming removed 5 bases from V and 5 bases from J, with 3 bases in between. Looked up from germline, CDR1 is LGHDT and CDR2 is YNNKEL (reference sequence). CDR3 DNA sequence: TGTGCCAGCAGCAATACCGGGGAGCTGTTTTTT. This gives the protein CASSNTGELFF.

This clone was detected once. The gene calls are TRBV6-6 and TRBJ1-5; D uncertain. Between the trimmed V and J ends, which lost 7 bases and 5 bases, there was a span of 9 bases. This CDR3 comprises 12 residues. Germline loops: CDR1 MNHNY, CDR2 SVGAGI (reference sequence). CDR3 region: CASNQMYQPQHF. The CDR3 DNA sequence: TGTGCCAGCAACCAAATGTATCAGCCCCAGCATTTT.

The chain is built from TRBV5-6 and TRBJ2-5; D is ambiguous. CDR3 size: 14 residues. The V gene's germline CDR1 is SGHDT and CDR2 YYEEEE. Between the trimmed V and J ends, which lost 1 base and 4 bases, there was a span of 11 bases. The CDR3 sequence: CASSLQSGRETQYF. The CDR3 region has the DNA TGTGCCAGCAGCTTGCAGTCCGGGCGAGAGACCCAGTACTTC.

This rearrangement joins TRBV18 to TRBJ2-1; 10 nucleotides align to TRBD1. V dropped 5 bases and J dropped 10; count of bases not matched to a gene: 14. This CDR3 region has 16 residues. Germline CDR1 and CDR2: KGHSH and LQKENI. CDR3 in DNA: TGTGCCAGCTCAGCGCGACAGGGGGCGAATATACTAGAGCAGTTCTTC. Protein sequence: CASSARQGANILEQFF.

The chain combines TRBV30 with TRBJ1-1; TRBD1 is a possible D gene (6 bases). CDR1 GTSNPN and CDR2 SVGIG come from the germline V gene (reference sequence). The CDR3 is 16 amino acids. V lost 3 bases, J lost 1 base, and 18 bases lay in between. The CDR3 bases are TGTGCCTGGAGCGGTGGGTCGGGGGGACAGAACACTGAAGCTTTCTTT. As protein: CAWSGGSGGQNTEAFF.

V and J are TRBV9 and TRBJ2-5; D unresolved. The CDR3 has 12 residues. Germline V gene sequence: CDR1 SGDLS, CDR2 YYNGEE. Between the trimmed V and J ends, which lost 0 bases and 4 bases, there was a span of 4 bases. CDR3 sequence: CASSVDGETQYF. CDR3 nucleotide sequence: TGTGCCAGCAGCGTAGACGGAGAGACCCAGTACTTC.

The rearrangement uses TRBV4-3 and TRBJ1-4, with D unresolved. CDR1 and CDR2 from the germline V gene are LGHNA and YSLEER. This CDR3 spans 15 amino acids. Trimming took off 2 bases at V and 0 bases at J, with 7 bases between the two ends. The CDR3, as DNA: TGCGCCAGCAGCCAAAGTCCCACAACTAATGAAAAACTGTTTTTT. This sequence encodes CASSQSPTTNEKLFF.

J is TRBJ2-7 and V is TRBV30; possible D gene TRBD1, 5 bases. V shed 5 bases and J shed 7 bases, with 12 bases lying between them. The CDR3 length is 11 residues. The germline CDR1 and CDR2 sequences are GTSNPN and SVGIG (reference sequence). CDR3 DNA: TGTGCCTGGTGGGGCAACGGGGAGCAGTACTTC. It encodes CAWWGNGEQYF.

This clone turned up a few times. V usage is TRBV7-2 and J usage is TRBJ2-1, with TRBD1 identical over 11 bases. The CDR3 spans 13 residues. V lost 4 bases to trimming and J lost 10 bases; unmatched junction nucleotides: 3. Per germline, CDR1 SGHTA and CDR2 FQGNSA. CDR3 DNA: TGTGCCAGCAGCTGGACAGGGGGCCGGGAGCAGTTCTTC. This encodes CASSWTGGREQFF.

This sequence joins TRBV9 and TRBJ2-2; no clear D. From germline, CDR1 is SGDLS and CDR2 YYNGEE. Trimming stripped 0 bases from V and 6 bases from J, with 6 bases between. This CDR3 spans 13 amino acids. CDR3 residues: CASSVVYAGELFF. The DNA of the CDR3 is TGTGCCAGCAGCGTAGTTTATGCCGGGGAGCTGTTTTTT.

V is TRBV18 and J is TRBJ1-6; unclear D gene. The CDR3 loop spans 14 amino acids. Germline V CDR1 and CDR2: KGHSH, LQKENI. The V end lost 6 bases, the J end lost 11 bases, and 17 bases lay between the germline ends. CDR3 sequence: CASSQAKGRPPLHF. For the CDR3, the DNA is TGTGCCAGCTCCCAAGCTAAAGGGAGGCCACCCCTCCACTTT.

V is TRBV25-1 and J is TRBJ1-6; D possibly corresponds to TRBD1 (6 bases). V was cut by 6 bases and J by 8 bases, with 17 bases left in between. The CDR3 contains 15 residues. Germline assignment: CDR1 MGHDK and CDR2 SYGVNS. CDR3: CASRSGTFADSPLHF. The CDR3, as DNA: TGTGCCAGCAGATCCGGGACATTCGCCGATTCACCCCTCCACTTT.

The J gene is TRBJ1-6, the V gene TRBV7-3; 9 nucleotides match TRBD1. Germline CDR1 is SGHTA and CDR2 is FQGTGA. The V segment lost 5 bases and the J segment 7 bases; nucleotides outside the gene matches: 6. This CDR3 has 15 amino acids. CDR3 loop: CASSRTGQGNSPLHF. CDR3 nucleotide sequence: TGTGCCAGCAGCCGAACGGGACAGGGAAATTCACCCCTCCACTTT.

The chain is built from TRBV10-2 and TRBJ1-2, with a tentative D call TRBD1 (5 bases). There are 14 residues in the CDR3. V was shortened by 7 bases and J by 7 bases, with 19 bases between the two germline ends. The germline V gene has CDR1 WSHSY and CDR2 SAAADI. The CDR3 DNA follows: TGCGCCAGCAAGCCGATCACGCTTGGGACTGGCTACACCTTC. Translating gives CASKPITLGTGYTF.

The chain uses TRBV11-2 and TRBJ1-2; the match to TRBD1 covers 7 bases. The J segment lost 4 bases and the V segment lost 5 bases, leaving 13 bases of the junction unmatched. CDR1 and CDR2 (germline): SGHAT, FQNNGV. This CDR3 has 16 residues. The CDR3 DNA sequence: TGTGCCAGCAGCCGATTTGGACAGGTGGGACTCTATGGCTACACCTTC. It translates to CASSRFGQVGLYGYTF. Variable domain in full (rest from reference TRBV11-2 and TRBJ1-2): EAGVAQSPRYKIIEKRQSVAFWCNPISGHATLYWYQQILGQGPKLLIQFQNNGVVDDSQLPKDRFSAERLKGVDSTLKIQPAKLEDSAVYLCASSRFGQVGLYGYTFGSGTRLTVV.

The gene calls are TRBV30 and TRBJ2-5; TRBD2 agrees at 11 bases. There are 13 residues in the CDR3. Germline V lookup: CDR1 GTSNPN, CDR2 SVGIG (reference sequence). The V segment lost 3 bases and the J segment 9 bases; nucleotides outside the gene matches: 6. The CDR3 DNA reads as TGTGCCTGGAGGGGGACTAGCGGCGGGGCCCAGTACTTC. It codes for CAWRGTSGGAQYF.

The chain has TRBV20-1 and TRBJ1-2; D not certain. CDR1 and CDR2 from the germline V gene are DFQATT and SNEGSKA (reference sequence). The CDR3 contains 11 residues. The germline V and J ends were trimmed by 8 bases and 5 bases, with 12 bases remaining between them. CDR3 residues: CSSTKEYGYTF. CDR3 bases: TGCAGTTCAACGAAGGAATATGGCTACACCTTC.

This clone appeared a single time. V gene TRBV5-1 combines with J gene TRBJ1-4; D is possibly TRBD1 (6 bases). The CDR3 is made up of 15 amino acids. Germline CDR1 SGHRS, CDR2 YFSETQ. V lost 4 bases and J 11 bases, leaving 21 bases between the germline ends. The DNA of the CDR3 is TGCGCCAGCAGCAGCGAACAGGGTGTTGAGGGGAAACTGTTTTTT. Its translation: CASSSEQGVEGKLFF.

This clone was observed once. The chain recombines TRBV15 with TRBJ1-5; possible D gene TRBD1, 6 bases. Per germline, CDR1 LNHNV and CDR2 YYDKDF (reference sequence). Trimming removed 0 bases at V and 5 bases at J, with 11 bases between. The CDR3 is 15 residues long. CDR3 sequence (DNA): TGTGCCACCAGCAGAGATCCAGGGGCTTATCAGCCCCAGCATTTT. Amino acid sequence: CATSRDPGAYQPQHF.

The J gene is TRBJ1-5, the V gene TRBV28; 11 bases fit TRBD1. The CDR3 sequence is 15 residues long. CDR1 and CDR2 from the germline V gene are MDHEN and SYDVKM. V gave up 7 bases and J gave up 4 bases; unmatched junction bases: 6. The DNA of the CDR3 is TGTGCCAGCATTGACGGGACAGGGGGTAATCAGCCCCAGCATTTT. This sequence encodes CASIDGTGGNQPQHF.

This chain uses TRBV19 with TRBJ1-3, with D perhaps matching TRBD1 (6 bases). Germline loops: CDR1 LNHDA, CDR2 SQIVND (reference sequence). There are 15 residues in the CDR3. With 6 bases removed from V and 0 bases from J, the gap between germline ends came to 12 bases. The CDR3, as DNA: TGTGCCAGTAGCGGACAGATACTCTCTGGAAACACCATATATTTT. This gives the protein CASSGQILSGNTIYF.

The chain links TRBV30 to TRBJ2-1, with D perhaps matching TRBD1 or TRBD2 (6 bases each). Germline loops: CDR1 GTSNPN, CDR2 SVGIG (reference sequence). The V end lost 3 bases, the J end lost 3 bases, and 9 bases lay between the germline ends. The CDR3 covers 13 residues. CDR3: CAWSEGGYNEQFF. DNA for the CDR3: TGTGCCTGGAGCGAGGGGGGCTACAATGAGCAGTTCTTC.

V and J are TRBV16 and TRBJ1-6; D is possibly TRBD1 (5 bases). The CDR3 extends over 17 amino acids. The V end lost 4 bases, the J end lost 2 bases, and 15 bases lay between the germline ends. The germline V gene has CDR1 KGHSY and CDR2 FQNENV. The CDR3 reads CASSPSGRGTYNSPLHF. CDR3 nucleotides: TGTGCCAGCAGCCCCTCTGGGAGGGGCACCTATAATTCACCCCTCCACTTT. Looking up the rest from reference TRBV16 and TRBJ1-6 gives the full variable domain: GEEVAQTPKHLVRGEGQKAKLYCAPIKGHSYVFWYQQVLKNEFKFLISFQNENVFDETGMPKERFSAKCLPNSPCSLEIQATKLEDSAVYFCASSPSGRGTYNSPLHFGNGTRLTVT.

The gene calls are TRBV3-1 (or the pseudogene TRBV3-2) and TRBJ2-2; no clear D gene. Per germline, CDR1 LGHDT and CDR2 YNNKEL (reference sequence). V lost 1 base to trimming and J lost 6 bases, with 15 bases between them. This CDR3 contains 16 residues. CDR3 in DNA: TGTGCCAGCAGCCAAGTTGGGGTCGGCAGCCCCGGGGAGCTGTTTTTT. This codes for CASSQVGVGSPGELFF.